This TCR beta chain is from a study of CD8 T cells in Susac syndrome. The CDR3 spans 15 residues. Looked up from germline, CDR1 is GTSNPN and CDR2 is SVGIG (reference sequence). V shed 3 bases, J shed 4 bases, and the junction held 7 bases outside the gene matches. The RNA, about 0.45 to 1 ug, was put through reverse transcription using random hexamers. Across 54 Vbeta and 13 Jbeta, TCR beta CDR3 was amplified with immunoSEQ multiplex PCR. TCRdb called the immunoSEQ multiplex PCR reads again in MiXCR, with one record for every CDR3 protein. The repertoire includes approximately 180,000 distinct CDR3 sequences, more than 90% of them detected once, and around 0.093% sits in the top ten.

The chain is built from TRBV30 and TRBJ1-1; TRBD1 agrees at 11 bases. The source material was CD4+ T cells from PBMCs. This sequence was found in a human donor with multiple sclerosis. As DNA, the CDR3 is TGTGCCTGGAGGTCCTATGGACAGGGGGCCACTGAAGCTTTCTTT. Amino acid sequence: CAWRSYGQGATEAFF.